This TCR beta chain was documented in a study of T cell responses to AZD1222 COVID-19 vaccine (dated by TCRdb to the early 2020s). General notes on the study: A total of 240 or so trial participants underwent TCR sequencing, of whom about 200 had received two doses of AZD1222 and around 26 had received two doses of the MenACWY control vaccine. Trial participants were enrolled into age subgroups of 18-55, 56-69 and 70-plus years, which contained about 150, 28 and 57 TCR-sequenced participants, respectively. General study outcomes and caveats: The 56-69-year group was small, and its depth increase did not reach significance, likely because of low power. Vaccine-associated CD4 TCRs spanned the whole spike protein, with dominant responses in regions 160-218 and 743-854. Conclusions about previously exposed vaccinees are limited, since just five or six AZD1222 recipients were seropositive for SARS-CoV-2 at baseline. A significant rise in spike-specific TCR breadth and depth was observed after two AZD1222 doses relative to day 0 and relative to MenACWY recipients. Most participants were white British and females outnumbered males, and the authors suggested that clonal diversity may have been underestimated. Because no samples from the day 14 peak response were available, repertoires could be characterized only after the peak T cell response. Nearly half of unique spike-specific TCRs reportedly recognized epitopes outside regions mutated in the B.1.351 and B.1.1.7 variants.

The CDR3 regions of human TCRbeta chains were subjected to immunosequencing. Per the original workflow: Repertoire TCRs were matched against a reference library of SARS-CoV-2-specific TCRs generated with the MIRA antigen-specificity platform. Breadth was defined as the fraction of unique TCRs that were SARS-CoV-2-associated, and depth was defined as the fraction of total T cells that were SARS-CoV-2-associated. Using the MIRA data, each spike-specific TCR was mapped to the spike region that the TCR reacts to and placed in a CD4 or CD8 class. Log10-transformed breadth and depth values were compared by one-way ANOVA with Sidak's multiple comparisons tests. This immuneACCESS table, as held by TCRdb, lists in-frame sequences with V and J called but not all clones. Of the missing ones, under half trace to an unresolved V gene in checked studies; the others have no known cause. Clone size and V and J calls were adopted from that table, with D and trimming inferred from the DNA. The sample profile shows some 150,000 clones; about 90% of them were found once. The ten largest make up approximately 3% of the sample.

Per the publication, the time point label means: baseline before first vaccination. The treatment or condition tag for this specimen amounts to: meningococcal conjugate vaccine given as trial control. Samples from vaccinated people were obtained from the UK trials COV001 and COV002, which included a single-blind randomized controlled phase 2/3 trial of AZD1222 (ChAdOx1 nCoV-19) in healthy adults. For TCRbeta chain sequencing, PBMC samples from trial participants were taken at day 0 and at day 28 after the second dose. About this clone itself: The antigen this receptor binds is unknown. The sample holds no much larger clone one base away, and base qualities are not on file.

After removal of 4 bases from V and 4 bases from J, the junction retains 6 bases not matched to a gene. The CDR3 measures 14 amino acids from cysteine to phenylalanine. The sequence is cut down to CDR3 DNA, 42 bases in frame from base 1. CDR1 and CDR2 were assigned from the germline V gene (reference sequence) as LGHDT and YNNKEL. The receptor's source is an adult in good health. The sequence is built from TRBV3-1 (or the pseudogene TRBV3-2) and TRBJ1-1, with 7 bases matching TRBD1. The specimen was peripheral blood, collected on day 0 of MenACWY control vaccination. The DNA reads TGTGCCAGCAGCCTCGGGACAGAGGGCACTGAAGCTTTCTTT. This sequence encodes CASSLGTEGTEAFF.